The rows below give T cell receptor beta chains drawn from one sample of a study of T cells in Graves' hyperthyroidism and ophthalmopathy. TCRdb re-analysed the multiplex PCR reads in MiXCR, keeping a single row per CDR3 protein. The table records hundreds of thousands of distinct CDR3 sequences, less than 20% of them present only once. Material: blood. All receptors derive from a man aged 40-50 years with Graves' ophthalmopathy. The CDR3 runs from the conserved cysteine through the conserved F or W. The order of the fields is V gene, J gene, CDR3 protein.

V: TRBV27
J: TRBJ1-2
CDR3: CASSRQAGNYGYTF

V: TRBV6-1
J: TRBJ2-7
CDR3: CASSPVGGAYEQYF

V: TRBV27
J: TRBJ2-7
CDR3: CASRAGTGAYEQYF

V: TRBV12-3/TRBV12-4
J: TRBJ1-5
CDR3: CASSLLGGQFNQPQHF

V: TRBV20-1
J: TRBJ1-5
CDR3: CSARAAPNQPQHF

V: TRBV13
J: TRBJ2-1
CDR3: CASSSPRGNEQFF

V: TRBV7-2
J: TRBJ1-6
CDR3: CASSLSRGQGNSPLHF

V: TRBV28
J: TRBJ2-7
CDR3: CASSTTAKSPYEQYF

V: TRBV18
J: TRBJ1-5
CDR3: CASSPPNQGPNQPQHF

V: TRBV2
J: TRBJ2-6
CDR3: CASSVEGGRGANVLTF

V: TRBV29-1
J: TRBJ2-7
CDR3: CSVAWGLVTVEQYF

V: TRBV5-1
J: TRBJ2-7
CDR3: CASSSGLAGPSSYEQYF

V: TRBV6-6
J: TRBJ2-1
CDR3: CASSYSGLVSSYNEQFF

V: TRBV6-1
J: TRBJ2-4
CDR3: CASSDIAGGLGAKNIQYF

V: TRBV20-1
J: TRBJ2-1
CDR3: CSARDRSGWVHEQFF

V: TRBV5-1
J: TRBJ2-2
CDR3: CASRYPPNTGELFF

V: TRBV7-8
J: TRBJ2-2
CDR3: CASSPLRVDLAGELFF

V: TRBV20-1
J: TRBJ1-1
CDR3: CSATDGRSTEAFF

V: TRBV11-2
J: TRBJ1-6
CDR3: CASSSPRQGWNSPLHF

V: TRBV5-1
J: TRBJ2-5
CDR3: CASSLAPGLARETQYF

V: TRBV2
J: TRBJ1-2
CDR3: CASKQGSTSYGYTF

V: TRBV12-3/TRBV12-4
J: TRBJ2-7
CDR3: CASSLVGHGYYEQYF

V: TRBV7-9
J: TRBJ1-1
CDR3: CASSFTPTGPATEAFF

V: TRBV28
J: TRBJ1-2
CDR3: CASSPKAGGRTRYGYTF

V: TRBV7-2
J: TRBJ1-2
CDR3: CASSRADSVSLDGYTF

V: TRBV2
J: TRBJ1-1
CDR3: CASLGLVPEAFF

V: TRBV5-1
J: TRBJ2-2
CDR3: CASKPGDRNTGELFF

V: TRBV11-2
J: TRBJ2-3
CDR3: CASSLGTGFGPDTQYF

V: TRBV12-3/TRBV12-4
J: TRBJ2-3
CDR3: CASSLSSSGTTDTQYF

V: TRBV3-1
J: TRBJ2-7
CDR3: CASSHGTGAYEQYF

V: TRBV5-6
J: TRBJ2-3
CDR3: CASSFPSWVAGDPTDTQYF

V: TRBV7-2
J: TRBJ2-3
CDR3: CASSLVATGTDTQYF

V: TRBV7-9
J: TRBJ2-3
CDR3: CASSGSRASTDTQYF

V: TRBV20-1
J: TRBJ2-7
CDR3: CSAPTGLAAKAYEQYF

V: TRBV20-1
J: TRBJ2-1
CDR3: CSDSGRGNEQFF

V: TRBV9
J: TRBJ1-1
CDR3: CASSGGKAEPEAFF

V: TRBV5-1
J: TRBJ1-2
CDR3: CASSERQGAGSGYTF

V: TRBV7-9
J: TRBJ2-7
CDR3: CASSLVGSSEQYF

V: TRBV28
J: TRBJ2-7
CDR3: CASSRDSPYEQYF

V: TRBV30
J: TRBJ2-7
CDR3: CAWTGLNEQYF

V: TRBV5-1
J: TRBJ2-7
CDR3: CASSHDRGNYEQYF

V: TRBV24-1
J: TRBJ2-3
CDR3: CATSEGLAGDIDTQYF